This is a list of T cell receptor beta chains from one sample in a study of T-cell reconstitution after alpha-beta-depleted transplantation in children. MiXCR, applied by TCRdb to the PCR reads, yields one record per CDR3 protein. The data contain a few hundred thousand distinct CDR3 sequences, about 16% of them singletons. This sample comprised PBMCs, mostly from graft donor cells, obtained 360 days after TCRalphabeta/CD19-depleted stem cell transplant. All receptors derive from a boy younger than two who had a stem cell transplant for Wiskott-Aldrich syndrome, so the T cells may come from the graft donor. The CDR3 runs from the conserved cysteine through the conserved F or W. D genes are given only for firm matches. Expanded clones get a size class; other rows say once, few or many, or leave the size out.

D gene	clone size	J gene	V gene	CDR3 protein	CDR3 DNA
NA	NA	TRBJ2-5	TRBV20-1	CSARRDVEETQYF	TGCAGTGCTAGGCGGGACGTAGAAGAGACCCAGTACTTC
TRBD2	NA	TRBJ2-7	TRBV4-1	CASSQYVAGGPADYEQYF	TGCGCCAGCAGCCAATATGTAGCGGGAGGGCCAGCGGACTACGAGCAGTACTTC
TRBD2	few	TRBJ2-3	TRBV29-1	CSVGTSGSSTDTQYF	TGCAGCGTTGGGACTAGCGGTTCCAGCACAGATACGCAGTATTTT
TRBD2	NA	TRBJ2-5	TRBV4-3	CASSVRTSEFFQETQYF	TGCGCCAGCAGCGTAAGGACTAGTGAATTTTTCCAAGAGACCCAGTACTTC
TRBD1	NA	TRBJ2-5	TRBV5-1	CASSFRTGEETQYF	TGCGCCAGCAGCTTCCGGACAGGGGAAGAGACCCAGTACTTC
NA	few	TRBJ2-7	TRBV4-2	CASSQDLGPYEQYF	TGTGCCAGCAGCCAAGATCTGGGTCCCTACGAGCAGTACTTC
NA	few	TRBJ2-2	TRBV10-3	CATAVRSNTGELFF	TGTGCCACCGCGGTCAGATCTAACACCGGGGAGCTGTTTTTT
NA	few	TRBJ2-7	TRBV20-1	CSARGPGEQYF	TGCAGTGCTAGAGGTCCTGGCGAGCAGTACTTC
NA	few	TRBJ1-5	TRBV7-2	CASSLDRAYQPQHF	TGTGCCAGCAGCTTAGACAGGGCTTATCAGCCCCAGCATTTT
NA	few	TRBJ2-2	TRBV18	CASSPYGRTGELFF	TGTGCCAGCTCACCTTATGGGCGCACCGGGGAGCTGTTTTTT
NA	few	TRBJ2-7	TRBV20-1	CSVRPPGEQYF	TGCAGTGTTCGACCCCCGGGCGAGCAGTACTTC
TRBD1	NA	TRBJ1-2	TRBV4-1	CASSQGRKGQGNGGYTF	TGCGCCAGCAGCCAAGGCCGAAAGGGACAGGGGAATGGAGGCTACACCTTC
NA	few	TRBJ2-7	TRBV20-1	CSARAGMTGRLGEQYF	TGCAGTGCTAGAGCCGGCATGACAGGGAGGCTCGGCGAGCAGTACTTC
NA	few	TRBJ2-6	TRBV24-1	CAIQTPRSGANVLTF	TGTGCCATCCAGACTCCTCGCTCTGGGGCCAACGTCCTGACTTTC
TRBD1	few	TRBJ2-7	TRBV29-1	CSVETGRRYEQYF	TGCAGCGTTGAGACAGGGAGACGTTACGAGCAGTACTTC
NA	few	TRBJ2-5	TRBV29-1	CSYLGGGHEETQYF	TGCAGCTACTTGGGGGGGGGCCATGAAGAGACCCAGTACTTC
NA	many	TRBJ2-7	TRBV4-1	CASSQPEFFYEQYF	TGCGCCAGCAGCCAACCCGAGTTCTTTTACGAGCAGTACTTC
NA	few	TRBJ2-7	TRBV6-1	CASRPGGSSYEQYF	TGTGCCAGCAGACCAGGGGGGAGCTCCTACGAGCAGTACTTC
TRBD2	few	TRBJ2-1	TRBV7-6	CASSLGTSGRAQSYNEQFF	TGTGCCAGCAGCTTGGGTACTAGCGGGAGGGCTCAGTCCTACAATGAGCAGTTCTTC
TRBD1	few	TRBJ1-5	TRBV2	CASSDARTGGRPQHF	TGTGCCAGCAGTGATGCGAGGACAGGGGGGCGGCCCCAGCATTTT
NA	NA	TRBJ1-1	TRBV6-1	CASSIRAGEGTEAFF	TGTGCCAGCAGTATTAGGGCAGGGGAAGGCACTGAAGCTTTCTTT
NA	few	TRBJ1-2	TRBV7-9	CASSKADTNYGYTF	TGTGCCAGCAGCAAGGCGGACACTAACTATGGCTACACCTTC
NA	NA	TRBJ2-3	TRBV20-1	CSASGGVTDTQYF	TGCAGTGCTAGTGGGGGAGTCACAGATACGCAGTATTTT
NA	few	TRBJ1-1	TRBV7-9	CASSSHKNTEAFF	TGTGCCAGCAGCTCACACAAGAACACTGAAGCTTTCTTT
NA	many	TRBJ2-7	TRBV7-8	CASSLLAAGYEQYF	TGTGCCAGCAGCCTCTTAGCAGCGGGCTACGAGCAGTACTTC
TRBD1	few	TRBJ1-2	TRBV6-5	CASSSRYRGADYGYTF	TGTGCCAGCAGTAGCCGCTACAGGGGCGCAGACTATGGCTACACCTTC
NA	NA	TRBJ2-1	TRBV18	CASSPFRGSYNEQFF	TGTGCCAGCTCACCGTTCCGGGGCTCCTACAATGAGCAGTTCTTC
TRBD1	few	TRBJ1-1	TRBV27	CASKTETGYHMNTEAFF	TGTGCCAGCAAAACTGAGACAGGGTACCACATGAACACTGAAGCTTTCTTT
TRBD1	NA	TRBJ2-1	TRBV14	CASSHNRGLYNEQFF	TGTGCCAGCAGCCATAACAGGGGGCTCTACAATGAGCAGTTCTTC
TRBD2	NA	TRBJ2-3	TRBV7-2	CASSLRTSSAQYF	TGTGCCAGCAGCCTTAGGACTAGCTCGGCGCAGTATTTT
TRBD2	few	TRBJ2-7	TRBV27	CASSPGLAGGGEQYF	TGTGCCAGCAGTCCCGGACTAGCGGGGGGGGGCGAGCAGTACTTC
NA	NA	TRBJ2-5	TRBV5-1	CASSLRREVVTQYF	TGCGCCAGCAGCTTGAGAAGGGAAGTAGTGACCCAGTACTTC
NA	few	TRBJ2-3	TRBV12-3/TRBV12-4	CASSFLVEDTQYF	TGTGCCAGCAGTTTCCTCGTTGAGGATACGCAGTATTTT
NA	NA	TRBJ2-7	TRBV12-3/TRBV12-4	CASSLNRALYEQYF	TGTGCCAGCAGTTTAAACAGGGCTCTCTACGAGCAGTACTTC
NA	NA	TRBJ1-6	TRBV7-8	CASSTNSPLHF	TGTGCCAGCTCTACCAATTCACCCCTCCACTTT
NA	few	TRBJ1-5	TRBV15	CATSRDTQPQHF	TGTGCCACCAGCAGAGATACTCAGCCCCAGCATTTT
NA	few	TRBJ1-5	TRBV20-1	CSARRDEGNQPQHF	TGCAGTGCTAGAAGGGATGAGGGCAATCAGCCCCAGCATTTT
NA	NA	TRBJ2-5	TRBV5-1	CASSFINTGLETQYF	TGCGCCAGCAGCTTTATAAATACAGGTTTAGAGACCCAGTACTTC
TRBD2	once	TRBJ2-1	TRBV6-1	CASSPGLGGEQFF	TGTGCCAGCAGTCCGGGACTAGGGGGTGAGCAGTTCTTC
TRBD2	few	TRBJ2-1	TRBV5-1	CASSIGLAGGNEQFF	TGCGCCAGCAGCATCGGACTAGCGGGAGGTAATGAGCAGTTCTTC
TRBD1	NA	TRBJ2-5	TRBV24-1	CATSDLPGTGGGETQYF	TGTGCCACCAGTGATTTGCCCGGGACAGGGGGTGGAGAGACCCAGTACTTC
NA	many	TRBJ1-1	TRBV21-1	CASSKEGEVNTEAFF	TGTGCCAGCAGCAAAGAGGGGGAGGTGAACACTGAAGCTTTCTTT
NA	few	TRBJ2-5	TRBV7-9	CASSLAGGLQETQYF	TGTGCCAGCAGCTTAGCGGGAGGTCTCCAAGAGACCCAGTACTTC
NA	few	TRBJ1-5	TRBV11-3	CASSFHSNQPQHF	TGTGCCAGCAGCTTCCACAGCAATCAGCCCCAGCATTTT
NA	few	TRBJ1-5	TRBV12-3/TRBV12-4	CASSLGLGNQPQHF	TGTGCCAGCAGTTTGGGTCTGGGCAATCAGCCCCAGCATTTT
TRBD2	few	TRBJ2-1	TRBV12-3/TRBV12-4	CASTWWRLAGGTGNEQFF	TGTGCCAGCACCTGGTGGAGGTTAGCGGGAGGGACAGGGAATGAGCAGTTCTTC
NA	NA	TRBJ2-5	TRBV7-2	CASSLAVGQGKTQYF	TGTGCCAGCAGCTTAGCTGTCGGGCAGGGAAAGACCCAGTACTTC
NA	NA	TRBJ2-2	TRBV5-1	CASSSWDFGTGELFF	TGCGCCAGCAGTTCCTGGGACTTTGGCACCGGGGAGCTGTTTTTT
NA	NA	TRBJ2-4	TRBV5-1	CASSLAVSRAKNIQYF	TGCGCCAGCAGCTTGGCGGTCAGTCGGGCCAAAAACATTCAGTACTTC
NA	NA	TRBJ1-1	TRBV5-6	CASSLARGKGWTEAFF	TGTGCCAGCAGCTTGGCCAGGGGAAAGGGATGGACTGAAGCTTTCTTT
NA	NA	TRBJ2-1	TRBV20-1	CSARGLDGNEQFF	TGCAGTGCTAGAGGACTAGATGGAAATGAGCAGTTCTTC
NA	NA	TRBJ2-3	TRBV5-1	CASSLIPTSSTDTQYF	TGCGCCAGCAGCTTAATACCCACTTCTAGCACAGATACGCAGTATTTT
TRBD1	NA	TRBJ2-7	TRBV29-1	CSVEGTGAYEQYF	TGCAGCGTTGAGGGGACAGGGGCCTACGAGCAGTACTTC
NA	NA	TRBJ2-1	TRBV5-5	CASSSALAPSSYNEQFF	TGTGCCAGCAGCTCCGCGCTAGCGCCGAGCTCCTACAATGAGCAGTTCTTC
NA	NA	TRBJ2-5	TRBV6-2/TRBV6-3	CASSYPSGPYF	TGTGCCAGCAGTTACCCCAGCGGGCCGTACTTC
NA	NA	TRBJ2-1	TRBV28	CASIVAPGLNEQFF	TGTGCCAGCATCGTCGCCCCGGGGCTTAACGAGCAGTTCTTC
NA	NA	TRBJ2-7	TRBV12-3/TRBV12-4	CASSLERANSYEQYF	TGTGCCAGCAGTTTAGAGCGGGCGAACTCCTACGAGCAGTACTTC
NA	NA	TRBJ2-1	TRBV28	CGSEGWGSSYNEQFF	TGTGGCAGCGAGGGATGGGGGAGCTCCTACAATGAGCAGTTCTTC
TRBD1	NA	TRBJ1-3	TRBV7-8	CASSLGQGRNTIYF	TGTGCCAGCAGCTTAGGACAGGGGCGGAACACCATATATTTT